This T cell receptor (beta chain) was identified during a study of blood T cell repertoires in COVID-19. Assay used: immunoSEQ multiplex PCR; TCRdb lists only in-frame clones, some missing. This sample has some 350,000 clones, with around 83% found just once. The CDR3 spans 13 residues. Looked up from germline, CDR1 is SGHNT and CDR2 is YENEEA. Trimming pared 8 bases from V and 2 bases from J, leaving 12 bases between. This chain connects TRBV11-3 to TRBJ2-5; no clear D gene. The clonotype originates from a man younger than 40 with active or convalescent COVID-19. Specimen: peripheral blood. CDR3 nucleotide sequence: TGTGCCAGCGGCACGAGCAGGCAAGAGACCCAGTACTTC. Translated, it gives CASGTSRQETQYF. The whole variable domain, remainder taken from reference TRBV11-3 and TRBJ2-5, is EAGVVQSPRYKIIEKKQPVAFWCNPISGHNTLYWYLQNLGQGPELLIRYENEEAVDDSQLPKDRFSAERLKGVDSTLKIQPAELGDSAVYLCASGTSRQETQYFGPGTRLLVL.